The clone carrying this T cell receptor beta chain was detected only once. What it recognizes is unknown. This sequence is one base from a far larger clone and is likely a read error. Primers: 60 Vbeta forward and 13 Jbeta reverse. Generated by immunoSEQ multiplex PCR, the TCRdb table keeps only in-frame clones and is missing some. The sample lists over 100,000 clones; nearly 80% were seen once. These data belong to a study of cytomegalovirus exposure and HLA in healthy donors. Points from the study as a whole: A later analysis reportedly found that, within productive TCRs, an Asian-associated ancestry cluster had fewer N-insertions than the mean observed across the roughly 690 donors. Later work found that TCR association rates differed between HLA loci; DRB1 had the most and HLA-C the fewest. The productive fraction for most TCR beta V segments was about 90% or about 30% in an earlier analysis. The HLA-A and HLA-B alleles of most subjects were reportedly predicted accurately from TCR beta sequences.

This CDR3 is built from 15 residues. CDR1 and CDR2 from the germline V gene are MRHNA and SNTAGT. The ends were cut back, 6 bases at V and 3 bases at J, with 18 bases in the middle. Sequenced sample: PBMCs. The gene calls are TRBV6-4 and TRBJ2-7; maybe TRBD1 (5 bases). This TCR derives from a man in his 60s in good health and CMV-seropositive. The CDR3 region has the DNA TGTGCCAGCAGCCCGACAGCCGAAGGCCTCTACGAGCAGTACTTC. It yields the protein CASSPTAEGLYEQYF.